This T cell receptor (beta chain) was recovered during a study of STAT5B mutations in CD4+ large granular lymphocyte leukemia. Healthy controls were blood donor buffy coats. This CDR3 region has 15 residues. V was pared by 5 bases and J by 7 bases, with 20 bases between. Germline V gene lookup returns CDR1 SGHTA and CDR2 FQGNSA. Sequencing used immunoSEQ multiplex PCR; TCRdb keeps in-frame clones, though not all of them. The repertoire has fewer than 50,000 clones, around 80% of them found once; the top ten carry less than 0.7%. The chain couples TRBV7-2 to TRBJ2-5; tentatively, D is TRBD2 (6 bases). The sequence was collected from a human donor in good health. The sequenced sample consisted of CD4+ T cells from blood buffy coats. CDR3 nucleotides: TGTGCCAGCAGCCTTAACCCCGGGACGGAGGGGACCCAGTACTTC. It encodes CASSLNPGTEGTQYF.